The sample holds many counts of the clone carrying this T cell receptor beta chain. Described time point: pre-sensitization, week 0. Treatment: therapeutic diphenylcyclopropenone sensitization with weekly scalp DPC. At every patch-test visit, blood was drawn before the patch test was applied. Patients had alopecia, were aged 18 to 70, and were not pregnant. The sample comes from a study of human T cells and chemical hapten exposure. Study summary: Each patient's scalp received weekly diphenylcyclopropenone throughout the roughly 25-week study. Alopecia universalis, totalis or areata was present in patients who were mostly female.

CDR3 length: 16 amino acids. With 4 bases clipped from V and 7 bases from J, the junction kept 10 bases outside the gene matches. Germline V gene sequence: CDR1 SEHNR, CDR2 FQNEAQ (reference sequence). TCRdb re-derived calls from the RACE reads in MiXCR, one entry per CDR3 protein. The sample lists over 300,000 distinct CDR3 sequences, 4.5% to 5.5% occurring once. The source of this sequence is a woman aged 45-65 years with alopecia areata. Some clones in this sample may be carry-over from other donors' samples. Sequenced material: whole blood, taken in connection with sensitization to the hapten diphenylcyclopropenone (DPC). The gene calls are TRBV7-9 and TRBJ1-5; 10 nucleotides agree with TRBD1. The CDR3: CASSSTSTGGAQPQHF. In DNA form, the CDR3 reads TGTGCCAGCAGCTCCACCTCGACAGGGGGCGCCCAGCCCCAGCATTTT. The variable domain in full, with the rest retrieved from reference TRBV7-9 and TRBJ1-5, is DTGVSQNPRHKITKRGQNVTFRCDPISEHNRLYWYRQTLGQGPEFLTYFQNEAQLEKSRLLSDRFSAERPKGSFSTLEIQRTEQGDSAMYLCASSSTSTGGAQPQHFGDGTRLSIL.